This T cell receptor beta chain was identified during a study of vaccination effects on CD4 cells after COVID-19. The V end was cut by 3 bases, the J end by 5 bases, with 12 bases between. This CDR3 is 14 amino acids long. CDR1 and CDR2 from the germline V gene are KGHDR and SFDVKD. Study conclusions and caveats: There was marked clonal contraction among infection- and vaccine-induced clones late after vaccination. Researchers reported few convalescent patients and no early post-infection timepoints in the study.

Sequencing was performed with immunoSEQ multiplex PCR; in TCRdb, only in-frame clones are kept and a portion is missing. The repertoire holds about 72,000 clones, with 80% to 85% as singletons. Antigen-specific CD4+ T cell clonotypes were called by their expansion after viral peptide-pool culture in ViraFEST. Investigators separated out CD4+ T cells once approximately 11 days of culture had passed. Each person got two doses of an mRNA SARS-CoV-2 vaccine, BNT162b2 or mRNA-1273. According to the study, vaccine recipients showed no prior SARS-CoV-2 infection and negative nucleocapsid antibodies. As regards this clone: The antigen remains unidentified.

This sequence originates from a human donor who received a COVID-19 vaccine. This material consisted of CD4+ T cells from PBMCs cultured with HCoV-229E spike peptides, taken after COVID-19 vaccination. The genes are TRBV24-1 and TRBJ1-2; possible D gene TRBD1, 6 bases. CDR3 DNA sequence: TGTGCCACCAGTGATGGAGGGGGTTGGTATGGCTACACCTTC. As protein: CATSDGGGWYGYTF.